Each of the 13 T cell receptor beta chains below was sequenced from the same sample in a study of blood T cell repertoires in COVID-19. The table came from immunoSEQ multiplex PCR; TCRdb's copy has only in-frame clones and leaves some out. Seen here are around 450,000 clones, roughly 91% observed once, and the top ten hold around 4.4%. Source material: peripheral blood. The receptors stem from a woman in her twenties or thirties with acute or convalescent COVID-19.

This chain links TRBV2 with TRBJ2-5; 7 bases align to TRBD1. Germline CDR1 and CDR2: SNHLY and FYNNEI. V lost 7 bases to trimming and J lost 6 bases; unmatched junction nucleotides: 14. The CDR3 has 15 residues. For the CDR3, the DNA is TGTGCCAGCAACTTCGGGCAGGGGGTAACTAAGACCCAGTACTTC. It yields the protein CASNFGQGVTKTQYF.

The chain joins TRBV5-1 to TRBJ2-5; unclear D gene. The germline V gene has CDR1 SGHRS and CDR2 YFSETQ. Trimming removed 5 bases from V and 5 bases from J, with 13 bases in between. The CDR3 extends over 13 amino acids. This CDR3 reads CASRLRHAETQYF. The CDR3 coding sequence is TGCGCCAGCAGGTTGCGACACGCGGAGACCCAGTACTTC.

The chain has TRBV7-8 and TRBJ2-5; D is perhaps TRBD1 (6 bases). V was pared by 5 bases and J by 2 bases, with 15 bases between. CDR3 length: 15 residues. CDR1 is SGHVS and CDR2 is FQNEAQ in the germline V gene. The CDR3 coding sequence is TGTGCCAGCAGCCCCCAGGGGACAAGTCAAGAGACCCAGTACTTC. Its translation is CASSPQGTSQETQYF.

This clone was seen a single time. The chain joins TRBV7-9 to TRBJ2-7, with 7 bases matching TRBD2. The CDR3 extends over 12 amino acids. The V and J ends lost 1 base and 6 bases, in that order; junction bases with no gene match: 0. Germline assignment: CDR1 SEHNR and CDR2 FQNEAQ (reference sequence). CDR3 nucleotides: TGTGCCAGCAGCTTAGGGGAGGGCGAGCAGTACTTC. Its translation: CASSLGEGEQYF.

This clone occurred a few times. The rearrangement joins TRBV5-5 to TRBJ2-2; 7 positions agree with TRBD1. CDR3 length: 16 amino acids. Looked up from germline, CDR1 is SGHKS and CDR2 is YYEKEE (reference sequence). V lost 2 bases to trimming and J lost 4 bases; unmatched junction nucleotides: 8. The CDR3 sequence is CASSLHTGVGTGELFF. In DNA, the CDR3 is TGTGCCAGCAGCTTACACACAGGGGTTGGCACCGGGGAGCTGTTTTTT.

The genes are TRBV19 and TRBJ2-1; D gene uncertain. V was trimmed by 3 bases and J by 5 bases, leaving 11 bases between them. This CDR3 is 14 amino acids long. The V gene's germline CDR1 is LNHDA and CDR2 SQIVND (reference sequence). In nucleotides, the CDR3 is TGTGCCAGTAGTATTCGGCGGCACCACAATGAGCAGTTCTTC. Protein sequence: CASSIRRHHNEQFF.

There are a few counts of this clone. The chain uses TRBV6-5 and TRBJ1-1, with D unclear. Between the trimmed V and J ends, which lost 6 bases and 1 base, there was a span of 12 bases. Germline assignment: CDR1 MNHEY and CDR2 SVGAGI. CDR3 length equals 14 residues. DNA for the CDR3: TGTGCCAGCAGGGAGGCGCCTTGGAACACTGAAGCTTTCTTT. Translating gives CASREAPWNTEAFF.

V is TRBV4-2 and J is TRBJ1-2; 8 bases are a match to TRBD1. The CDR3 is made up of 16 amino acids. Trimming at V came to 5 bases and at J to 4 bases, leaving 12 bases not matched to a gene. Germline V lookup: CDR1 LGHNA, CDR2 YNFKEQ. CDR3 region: CASSYTDREVSYGYTF. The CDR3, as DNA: TGTGCCAGCAGCTACACGGACAGGGAGGTGAGCTATGGCTACACCTTC.

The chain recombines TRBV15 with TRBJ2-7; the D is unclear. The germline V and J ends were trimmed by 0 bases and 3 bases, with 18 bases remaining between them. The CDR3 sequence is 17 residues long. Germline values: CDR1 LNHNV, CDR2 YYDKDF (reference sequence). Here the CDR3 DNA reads TGTGCCACCAGCAGAGATCCCCGCGACGTTGAGGTCTACGAGCAGTACTTC. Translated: CATSRDPRDVEVYEQYF.

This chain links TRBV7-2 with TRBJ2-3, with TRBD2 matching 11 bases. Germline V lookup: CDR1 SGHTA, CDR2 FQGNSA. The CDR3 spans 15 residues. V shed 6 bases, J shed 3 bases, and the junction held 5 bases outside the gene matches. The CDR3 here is CASSYSGGATDTQYF. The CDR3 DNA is TGTGCCAGCAGTTATAGCGGGGGGGCTACAGATACGCAGTATTTT.

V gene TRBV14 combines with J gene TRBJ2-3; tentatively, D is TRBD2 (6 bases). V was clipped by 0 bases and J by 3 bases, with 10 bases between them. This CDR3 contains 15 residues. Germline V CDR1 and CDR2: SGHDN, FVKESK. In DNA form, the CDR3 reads TGTGCCAGCAGCCAAGAGGGGGGTACGACAGATACGCAGTATTTT. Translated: CASSQEGGTTDTQYF.

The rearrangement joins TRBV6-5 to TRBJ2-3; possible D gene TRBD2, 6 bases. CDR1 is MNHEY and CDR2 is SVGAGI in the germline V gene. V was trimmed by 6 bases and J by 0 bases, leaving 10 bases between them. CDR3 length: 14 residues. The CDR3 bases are TGTGCCAGCAGACGCGGGGTGAGCACAGATACGCAGTATTTT. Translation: CASRRGVSTDTQYF.

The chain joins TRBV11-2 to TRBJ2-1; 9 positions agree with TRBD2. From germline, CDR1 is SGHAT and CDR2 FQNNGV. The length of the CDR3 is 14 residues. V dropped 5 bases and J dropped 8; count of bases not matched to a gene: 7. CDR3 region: CASSRGGAFYEQFF. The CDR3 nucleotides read TGTGCCAGCAGCCGCGGGGGGGCCTTCTATGAGCAGTTCTTC. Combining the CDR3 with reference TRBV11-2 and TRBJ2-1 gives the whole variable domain EAGVAQSPRYKIIEKRQSVAFWCNPISGHATLYWYQQILGQGPKLLIQFQNNGVVDDSQLPKDRFSAERLKGVDSTLKIQPAKLEDSAVYLCASSRGGAFYEQFFGPGTRLTVL.